Listed here are 23 T cell receptor beta chains from one sample, sequenced in a study of T cell responses to AZD1222 COVID-19 vaccine. This table comes from immunoSEQ multiplex PCR, and its TCRdb copy is limited to in-frame clones, with some not included. This sample yields about 100,000 clones, of which around 90% are seen a single time; more than 1.5% belongs to the top ten. This material consisted of peripheral blood, taken on day 0 of AZD1222 vaccination. These receptor sequences come from an adult in good health.

The chain couples TRBV5-6 to TRBJ1-6; D is unclear. With 1 base removed from V and 10 bases from J, the gap between germline ends came to 12 bases. This CDR3 comprises 14 residues. Per the germline V gene, CDR1 is SGHDT and CDR2 is YYEEEE. The CDR3 coding sequence is TGTGCCAGCAGCTTGTGGAGGGATCAATCACCCCTCCACTTT. Protein sequence: CASSLWRDQSPLHF.

CDR3 bases: TGCAGCGTAGGGACAGGGGAAGGCTATGGCTACACCTTC. It yields the protein CSVGTGEGYGYTF. The chain uses TRBV29-1 and TRBJ1-2; 10 bases align to TRBD1. The CDR3 is made up of 13 amino acids. Germline V gene lookup returns CDR1 SQVTM and CDR2 ANQGSEA. With V trimmed by 6 bases and J by 4 bases, 5 bases remained unmatched.

The chain combines TRBV4-1 with TRBJ1-1; D remains unclear. This CDR3 region has 13 residues. V lost 6 bases and J 1 base, leaving 9 bases between the germline ends. Germline CDR1 and CDR2: MGHRA and YSYEKL. This CDR3 is CASRGLGNTEAFF. CDR3 nucleotide sequence: TGCGCCAGCAGAGGACTTGGGAACACTGAAGCTTTCTTT.

This chain joins TRBV5-1 and TRBJ1-6; 7 bases are shared with TRBD1. J gave up 4 bases and V 3 bases, and 13 bases lay outside the gene matches. Germline V gene lookup returns CDR1 SGHRS and CDR2 YFSETQ. CDR3 length equals 18 residues. CDR3 coding DNA: TGCGCCAGCAGCTCGGGCGGCACAGGGGTTCCGTATAATTCACCCCTCCACTTT. Protein sequence: CASSSGGTGVPYNSPLHF.

V usage is TRBV2 and J usage is TRBJ2-1, with 9 positions matching TRBD2. This CDR3 is 14 amino acids long. Germline assignment: CDR1 SNHLY and CDR2 FYNNEI. The CDR3 DNA reads as TGTGCGTGGGGTGCTAGCGGGACCTACAATGAGCAGTTCTTC. Translated, it gives CAWGASGTYNEQFF.

The chain joins TRBV5-4 to TRBJ2-2, with TRBD2 identical over 8 bases. This CDR3 is 15 amino acids long. Looked up from germline, CDR1 is SGHNT and CDR2 is YYREEE (reference sequence). V lost 4 bases, J lost 7 bases, and 9 bases stayed unmatched. The CDR3 DNA reads TGTGCCAGCAGCGGGAGCGGGAGCATAGGCGGGGAGCTGTTTTTT. Residues: CASSGSGSIGGELFF. The variable domain in full, with the rest retrieved from reference TRBV5-4 and TRBJ2-2, is ETGVTQSPTHLIKTRGQQVTLRCSSQSGHNTVSWYQQALGQGPQFIFQYYREEENGRGNFPPRFSGLQFPNYSSELNVNALELDDSALYLCASSGSGSIGGELFFGEGSRLTVL.

The V and J genes are TRBV19 and TRBJ1-4; possibly TRBD1 for D (6 bases). This CDR3 spans 18 amino acids. Looked up from germline, CDR1 is LNHDA and CDR2 is SQIVND (reference sequence). V was pared by 7 bases and J by 5 bases, with 26 bases between. The CDR3 loop reads CASTTSIRQGHGNEKLFF. CDR3 nucleotides: TGTGCCAGTACCACCTCCATCCGTCAGGGACATGGGAATGAAAAACTGTTTTTT.

Only one count was recorded for this clone. The CDR3 region is CASTSGQGETQYF. The DNA of the CDR3 is TGTGCCAGCACTTCCGGACAGGGAGAGACCCAGTACTTC. The chain couples TRBV12-3 or TRBV12-4 to TRBJ2-5; 8 nucleotides line up with TRBD1. The CDR3 is 13 residues long. Trimming removed 7 bases from V and 4 bases from J; junction bases left unmatched: 5.

About this clone: Other nucleotide sequences from this sample produce the same CDR3. The J gene is TRBJ2-2, the V gene TRBV4-1; no reliable D call. This CDR3 comprises 15 residues. The V gene lost 4 bases and the J gene lost 0 bases, with 9 bases spanning the gap. Germline V gene data show CDR1 as MGHRA and CDR2 as YSYEKL. The CDR3 spells CASSRGRANTGELFF. The DNA of the CDR3 is TGCGCCAGCAGCCGAGGACGCGCGAACACCGGGGAGCTGTTTTTT.

The V call is TRBV24-1, the J call TRBJ1-5; D is possibly TRBD1 (5 bases). The V gene lost 4 bases and the J gene lost 3 bases, with 15 bases spanning the gap. This CDR3 comprises 16 residues. CDR1 is KGHDR and CDR2 is SFDVKD in the germline V gene. The CDR3 is CATSDPRQGLNQPQHF. CDR3 in DNA: TGTGCCACCAGTGACCCGAGGCAGGGTCTCAATCAGCCCCAGCATTTT.

V is TRBV10-3 and J is TRBJ2-7; D is possibly TRBD1 (7 bases). The germline V gene has CDR1 ENHRY and CDR2 SYGVKD. Trimming took off 6 bases at V and 5 bases at J, with 14 bases between the two ends. The CDR3 loop spans 13 amino acids. CDR3: CAIRPDREDEQYF. CDR3 DNA sequence: TGTGCCATCAGGCCCGACAGGGAGGACGAGCAGTACTTC.

The V gene is TRBV5-1, the J gene TRBJ1-2, with 7 bases aligning to TRBD1. The CDR3 runs 14 residues. Trimming cost V 1 base and J 6 bases; bases outside gene matches: 6. The germline gives CDR1 SGHRS, CDR2 YFSETQ. The CDR3 nucleotides read TGCGCCAGCAGCTTGATAGGGGGCGCGGATGGCTACACCTTC. Amino acids: CASSLIGGADGYTF.

The genes are TRBV28 and TRBJ2-1; perhaps TRBD1 as D (5 bases). With 8 bases removed from V and 5 bases from J, the gap between germline ends came to 10 bases. Germline assignment: CDR1 MDHEN and CDR2 SYDVKM. The CDR3 is made up of 12 amino acids. In nucleotides, the CDR3 is TGTGCCAGCGAAGGGGCCCACAATGAGCAGTTCTTC. This gives the protein CASEGAHNEQFF.

The gene calls are TRBV11-3 and TRBJ2-7; D not resolved. This CDR3 spans 13 amino acids. Germline lookup yields CDR1 SGHNT and CDR2 YENEEA. Trimming removed 0 bases from V and 5 bases from J, with 8 bases in between. In nucleotides, the CDR3 is TGTGCCAGCAGCTTAGATAGTGTCCACGAGCAGTACTTC. It specifies CASSLDSVHEQYF.

The genes are TRBV3-1 (or the pseudogene TRBV3-2) and TRBJ2-7; 9 bases align to TRBD1. V lost 4 bases, J lost 5 bases, and 3 bases stayed unmatched. Per the germline V gene, CDR1 is LGHDT and CDR2 is YNNKEL (reference sequence). CDR3 length: 13 residues. CDR3 residues: CASSRQGGDEQYF. The CDR3 DNA reads TGTGCCAGCAGCCGACAGGGGGGCGACGAGCAGTACTTC.

The chain combines TRBV19 with TRBJ1-1; 8 nucleotides align to TRBD1. CDR1 and CDR2 (germline): LNHDA, SQIVND (reference sequence). V gave up 3 bases and J gave up 0 bases; unmatched junction bases: 3. The CDR3 contains 15 residues. The CDR3 bases are TGTGCCAGTAGTATTTGGACAGGGATGAACACTGAAGCTTTCTTT. This codes for CASSIWTGMNTEAFF. The full variable domain, with the rest looked up from reference TRBV19 and TRBJ1-1, is DGGITQSPKYLFRKEGQNVTLSCEQNLNHDAMYWYRQDPGQGLRLIYYSQIVNDFQKGDIAEGYSVSREKKESFPLTVTSAQKNPTAFYLCASSIWTGMNTEAFFGQGTRLTVV.

In DNA, the CDR3 is TGTGCCAGCTCACCCCGTTATGATCAGCCCCAGCATTTT. Its translation is CASSPRYDQPQHF. V is TRBV18 and J is TRBJ1-5; D is unclear. This CDR3 comprises 13 residues. The germline CDR1 and CDR2 sequences are KGHSH and LQKENI. The V and J ends lost 3 bases and 5 bases respectively, with 8 bases between them.

The gene calls are TRBV5-6 and TRBJ1-1, with D unclear. V lost 4 bases, J lost 5 bases, and 12 bases lay in between. CDR3 length: 13 residues. The germline CDR1 and CDR2 sequences are SGHDT and YYEEEE. CDR3: CASSLGRRTEAFF. The CDR3 DNA reads TGTGCCAGCAGCCTCGGGCGTCGGACTGAAGCTTTCTTT.

This clone showed up just once. V and J are TRBV7-9 and TRBJ1-2; TRBD1 is a possible D gene (5 bases). The CDR3 consists of 12 residues. Trimming pared 4 bases from V and 4 bases from J, leaving 7 bases between. Per the germline V gene, CDR1 is SEHNR and CDR2 is FQNEAQ (reference sequence). The CDR3 loop is CASSWDSYGYTF. For the CDR3, the DNA is TGTGCCAGCAGCTGGGACTCCTATGGCTACACCTTC.

The J gene is TRBJ1-3, the V gene TRBV5-6; D is undetermined. Germline V gene data show CDR1 as SGHDT and CDR2 as YYEEEE. V lost 3 bases and J lost 0, with 13 bases in between. This CDR3 is built from 16 residues. The CDR3, as DNA: TGTGCCAGCAGCTATCTCTCTTCCGTCTCTGGAAACACCATATATTTT. Encoded protein: CASSYLSSVSGNTIYF.

The chain uses TRBV14 and TRBJ2-1; the D gene is possibly TRBD1 (5 bases). Trimming stripped 4 bases from V and 11 bases from J, with 12 bases between. Germline loops: CDR1 SGHDN, CDR2 FVKESK. The CDR3 length is 12 residues. In DNA form, the CDR3 reads TGTGCCAGCAGCCCAAAGGGGTCGAAGCAGTTCTTC. The encoded protein is CASSPKGSKQFF.

This chain connects TRBV5-6 to TRBJ2-7; 7 nucleotides agree with TRBD1. Unmatched junction bases numbered 7, after V lost 4 bases and J lost 3 bases. CDR1 and CDR2 (germline): SGHDT, YYEEEE. This CDR3 is 14 amino acids long. The CDR3 here is CASSPITGVYEQYF. CDR3 nucleotides: TGTGCCAGCAGCCCCATAACAGGGGTCTACGAGCAGTACTTC.

The rearrangement joins TRBV15 to TRBJ1-5; D remains ambiguous. Germline-derived CDR1 and CDR2 are LNHNV and YYDKDF (reference sequence). This CDR3 is built from 16 residues. V was clipped by 0 bases and J by 3 bases, with 12 bases between them. The CDR3 is CATSRDKVSHNQPQHF. The DNA of the CDR3 is TGTGCCACCAGCAGAGATAAGGTTTCTCACAATCAGCCCCAGCATTTT.